The following is a TCR beta chain sequence with its context. Its antigen specificity is not known. Base qualities are not recorded, but no much larger clone differs from it by a single base. Patients with a history of autoimmune disease or receiving systemic immunosuppression were excluded from the trial. Peripheral blood for TCR sequencing was drawn from every dose cohort at baseline, at cycle 4 day 1 and at cycle 7 day 1. The samples were drawn from a first-in-human, open-label, multicenter phase I dose-escalation trial of ivuxolimab. Adults with locally advanced or metastatic head and neck squamous cell, hepatocellular, melanoma or renal cell carcinoma were enrolled in the trial. Before TCR sequencing, CD4+ T cells and CD8+ T cells from peripheral blood were sorted into separate populations. These data belong to a study of OX40 agonist ivuxolimab in advanced cancers. Background on the whole study: The costimulatory receptor OX40 (CD134) was targeted by ivuxolimab, a fully human IgG2 agonistic monoclonal antibody. Intravenous ivuxolimab was administered to patients every 2 weeks at six dose levels: 0.01, 0.1, 0.3, 1.5, 3 and 10 mg/kg. The point of sequencing TCRbeta in the periphery was to test whether ivuxolimab changed TCR sequence diversity and drove clonal T-cell expansion. Patients were allowed to have had prior anti-PD-1, anti-PD-L1 or anti-CTLA-4 therapy, and 40% of the dose-escalation patients had been treated with checkpoint inhibitors. Three dose-escalation patients achieved partial responses, one with hepatocellular carcinoma and two with cutaneous melanoma. In the dose-escalation cohort, 70% to 85% of patients were male, and the mean age was approximately 60 years with a range of roughly 20 to 80. Of the roughly 52 dose-escalation patients, hepatocellular carcinoma was present in approximately 20, melanoma in approximately 15, renal cell carcinoma in 9 and head and neck cancer in 9. The paper reports the monotherapy dose-escalation portion (N of about 52 patients) of the phase I ivuxolimab trial.

Summary of the overall study and its limitations: Low levels of normalized T-cell clonal expansion were also seen in some patients who did not respond. Clonal expansion of both CD4+ and CD8+ blood T cells was observed from baseline to week 6 at doses 0.1 to 3.0 mg/kg. Partial responders in the 0.1-3.0 mg/kg groups had among the lowest normalized peripheral clonal expansion, especially among CD8+ T cells. After ivuxolimab, CD8+ T cells had more expanded clones than CD4+ T cells on average. The antigen specificity of the peripheral T cells that underwent clonal expansion was not determined.

Genomic DNA was extracted from sorted cells for sequencing of the TCRbeta CDR3 region. The immunoSEQ Assay was used to sequence the TCRbeta CDR3 regions. The clones in this table, taken by TCRdb from immuneACCESS, are in-frame only. Not every clone is retained; where verified, under half of the shortfall comes from an unresolved V gene, and the cause of the rest is unknown. The sample table lists 76,000 or so clones, over 75% of them with a count of one. In total, the top ten clones hold about 0.6% of the sample. The CDR3 sequence holds 13 residues, the cysteine and phenylalanine included. Only the CDR3 portion is preserved as DNA: 39 bases, with reading frame beginning at the first base. Trimming at the junction amounts to 0 bases on V and 11 bases on J, and the germline ends lie 11 bases apart. Taken from the germline V gene, the CDR1 and CDR2 loops are LGHNA and YNFKEQ.

This material consisted of CD4+ or CD8+ T cells sorted from blood, taken in a trial of the OX40 agonist ivuxolimab. The receptor was isolated from an adult with an advanced solid tumor such as melanoma, head and neck, liver or kidney cancer. The rearranged chain carries TRBV4-2 and TRBJ1-5; a tentative D call is TRBD1 (5 bases match). In nucleotides, the sequence is TGTGCCAGCAGCCAAGAAGCTGGGACGGCCCAGCATTTT. It specifies CASSQEAGTAQHF.